The 14 T cell receptor beta chains in this list originate from one sample, sequenced in a study of blood T cell repertoires in COVID-19. Only in-frame clones appear in the TCRdb table, and some are missing; sequencing was by immunoSEQ multiplex PCR. The sample yields around 100,000 clones, 75% to 90% seen once. Material: peripheral blood. Source of these receptors: a woman aged 65 to 85 with acute or convalescent COVID-19.

This clone was seen only a few times. The chain combines TRBV7-8 with TRBJ2-1, with no clear D. CDR3 length equals 13 residues. Looked up from germline, CDR1 is SGHVS and CDR2 is FQNEAQ. V lost 3 bases and J 6 bases, leaving 9 bases between the germline ends. CDR3 bases: TGTGCCAGCAGCTTCCTGATAGTCAATGAGCAGTTCTTC. As protein: CASSFLIVNEQFF.

The rearrangement joins TRBV5-1 to TRBJ2-3; D is possibly TRBD1 (5 bases). CDR3 size: 14 residues. V was trimmed by 0 bases and J by 3 bases, leaving 8 bases between them. Germline V gene data show CDR1 as SGHRS and CDR2 as YFSETQ. This chain's CDR3 is CASSLGQHTDTQYF. For the CDR3, the DNA is TGCGCCAGCAGCTTGGGACAGCATACAGATACGCAGTATTTT.

This chain's CDR3 is CASSQEAGGPNEQFF. The CDR3 coding sequence is TGTGCCAGCAGCCAAGAGGCGGGAGGCCCCAATGAGCAGTTCTTC. This chain connects TRBV3-1 (or the pseudogene TRBV3-2) to TRBJ2-1; 8 nucleotides agree with TRBD2. J gave up 6 bases and V 0 bases, and 4 bases lay outside the gene matches. This CDR3 is built from 15 residues. CDR1 and CDR2 (germline): LGHDT, YNNKEL (reference sequence).

Of note for this clone: Within the sample, other DNA sequences also encode this same CDR3. The rearrangement links TRBV7-3 to TRBJ1-1, with TRBD1 identical over 8 bases. Looked up from germline, CDR1 is SGHTA and CDR2 is FQGTGA. V lost 2 bases to trimming and J lost 4 bases; unmatched junction nucleotides: 0. The CDR3 is made up of 13 amino acids. CDR3 in DNA: TGTGCCAGCAGCTTAGACAGGGGCACTGAAGCTTTCTTT. The encoded protein is CASSLDRGTEAFF.

The V call is TRBV5-5, the J call TRBJ2-1, with a possible D match to TRBD2 (6 bases). The germline V and J ends were trimmed by 2 bases and 12 bases, with 18 bases remaining between them. This CDR3 is 14 amino acids long. Germline loops: CDR1 SGHKS, CDR2 YYEKEE (reference sequence). CDR3 bases: TGTGCCAGCAGCTTTCAAAGGGGCGGGACGGGGCAGTTCTTC. Residues: CASSFQRGGTGQFF.

CDR3 loop: CASSQTSGGGDTQYF. As DNA, the CDR3 is TGTGCCAGCAGCCAGACTAGCGGGGGGGGAGATACGCAGTATTTT. The chain recombines TRBV7-2 with TRBJ2-3; 14 bases are a match to TRBD2. The CDR3 is made up of 15 amino acids. V lost 5 bases, J lost 5 bases, and 3 bases stayed unmatched. In germline, CDR1 is SGHTA, CDR2 FQGNSA.

This rearrangement joins TRBV28 to TRBJ2-2; no reliable D call. V lost 5 bases and J 3 bases, leaving 7 bases between the germline ends. This CDR3 region has 13 residues. The germline CDR1 and CDR2 sequences are MDHEN and SYDVKM. The CDR3: CASSPLHTGELFF. In DNA form, the CDR3 reads TGTGCCAGCAGTCCTCTCCACACCGGGGAGCTGTTTTTT.

This clone has just one count. This sequence joins TRBV10-1 and TRBJ2-5, with D perhaps matching TRBD1 (6 bases). Trimming cost V 3 bases and J 0 bases, with 11 bases left between them. The CDR3 totals 15 residues. Germline assignment: CDR1 WNHNN and CDR2 SYGVQD (reference sequence). The CDR3 sequence is CASSDSGADQETQYF. The DNA for the CDR3 is TGCGCCAGCAGTGATTCAGGGGCGGACCAAGAGACCCAGTACTTC.

This sequence joins TRBV12-3 or TRBV12-4 and TRBJ1-5, with D maybe TRBD1 (5 bases). The V and J ends lost 8 bases and 6 bases respectively, with 14 bases between them. CDR3 size: 13 residues. The CDR3 loop reads CASSGGLVQPQHF. The CDR3 region has the DNA TGTGCCAGCTCGGGGGGTCTCGTTCAGCCCCAGCATTTT.

The rearrangement joins TRBV18 to TRBJ2-7; TRBD2 is a possible D gene (6 bases). The CDR3 length is 14 residues. Deletions cut 3 bases from V and 5 bases from J, with 14 bases between. Germline values: CDR1 KGHSH, CDR2 LQKENI. CDR3 region: CASSPRGSLDEQYF. In nucleotides, the CDR3 is TGTGCCAGCTCACCGCGGGGCAGTCTGGACGAGCAGTACTTC.

The rearrangement links TRBV18 to TRBJ1-4; 11 nucleotides line up with TRBD1. Trimming took 1 base from V and 8 from J; bases not matched to a gene: 9. Germline V CDR1 and CDR2: KGHSH, LQKENI. The CDR3 loop spans 17 amino acids. The chain's CDR3 is CASSPRTGGVPKEKLFF. In DNA, the CDR3 is TGTGCCAGCTCACCACGGACAGGGGGCGTTCCCAAGGAAAAACTGTTTTTT.

The chain uses TRBV10-3 and TRBJ2-7, with 12 bases that match TRBD2. This CDR3 is 15 amino acids long. V was pared by 10 bases and J by 5 bases, with 12 bases of the junction left unmatched. CDR1 and CDR2 (germline): ENHRY, SYGVKD. CDR3 in DNA: TGTGCCACGGCCGTACTAGCGGGGGGTATCGACGAGCAGTACTTC. Protein: CATAVLAGGIDEQYF.

The chain links TRBV29-1 to TRBJ1-5; a possible D gene is TRBD1 (6 bases). The germline V gene encodes CDR1 SQVTM and CDR2 ANQGSEA. The V and J ends lost 4 bases and 4 bases respectively, with 8 bases between them. The CDR3 consists of 12 residues. This chain's CDR3 is CSVGQANQPQHF. CDR3 sequence (DNA): TGCAGCGTTGGACAGGCTAATCAGCCCCAGCATTTT.

In its sample, this clone was seen many times. The V call is TRBV5-6, the J call TRBJ1-6; D perhaps matches TRBD1 (5 bases). Per the germline V gene, CDR1 is SGHDT and CDR2 is YYEEEE. The length of the CDR3 is 13 residues. Trimming took 1 base from V and 13 from J, leaving 12 bases between them. The CDR3 spells CASSLQTAGPLHF. Here the CDR3 DNA reads TGTGCCAGCAGCTTGCAGACTGCAGGGCCCCTCCACTTT.